This T cell receptor beta chain was sequenced during a study of beta chain features in type 1 diabetes. Study-level points and caveats: Patients with type 1 diabetes carried fewer insertions and had more deletions at their VDJ junctions. Shortening that was moderate but significant affected the TCRB CDR3s of Type 1 diabetes patients in all four CD4+ subsets.

All sorted populations exceeded 95% purity. Investigators reverse transcribed all isolated RNA, so they sequenced expressed TCRB transcripts. TCRdb's table, derived via immunoSEQ multiplex PCR, lists solely in-frame clones and lacks some. The sample holds about 230,000 clones, 16% seen once. In its sample, this clone was seen a few times. Its antigen is still unknown. CDR3 length equals 13 residues. Germline assignment: CDR1 GTSNPN and CDR2 SVGIG (reference sequence). J lost 2 bases, V lost 5 bases, and 2 bases had no gene match. This chain joins TRBV30 and TRBJ2-1; 8 bases match TRBD2. Sequencing was carried out using naive CD4+ T cells from blood. This TCR came from a man younger than 40 with type 1 diabetes. DNA of the CDR3: TGTGCCTGGGCGGGGGGCCCCTACAATGAGCAGTTCTTC. Translated, it gives CAWAGGPYNEQFF.